This is a list of T cell receptor beta chains from one sample in a study of T cells after yellow fever vaccination. Via MiXCR, TCRdb re-called the 5' RACE reads, giving one row per CDR3 protein. Among about 94,000 distinct CDR3 sequences listed, about 8.2% were seen once. The sample consisted of CD8+ T cells not binding an NS4B(214-222) dextramer, sorted from PBMCs, taken roughly 14 days after the first yellow fever vaccination. These receptors were taken from a man younger than 35 who received the YFV17D yellow fever vaccine. CDR3s include the opening cysteine and the closing phenylalanine or tryptophan. Each record gives: clone size, V gene, J gene, D gene, CDR3 DNA, CDR3 protein. D genes are given only for firm matches. Part of the rows lack a size; the others show once, few, many or a class for expanded clones.

-,TRBV7-8,TRBJ1-1,-,TGTGCCAGCAGCTTAATGGATTCCGGTGAAGCTTTCTTT,CASSLMDSGEAFF
few,TRBV6-5,TRBJ2-3,TRBD1,TGTGCCAGCAGTTCCGTCCGACAGGGGGGGACAGATACGCAGTATTTT,CASSSVRQGGTDTQYF
many,TRBV2,TRBJ2-7,TRBD1,TGTGCCAGCAGTGTATACAGGGGTTCCTACGAGCAGTACTTC,CASSVYRGSYEQYF
few,TRBV6-5,TRBJ2-1,-,TGTGCCAGCAGTCTCGACAGTGATTCCTACAATGAGCAGTTCTTC,CASSLDSDSYNEQFF
few,TRBV4-2,TRBJ2-5,TRBD2,TGTGCCAGCAAAGGGACTAGCGGGGAGGAGGAGACCCAGTACTTC,CASKGTSGEEETQYF
-,TRBV4-1,TRBJ2-7,TRBD2,TGCGCCAGCAGCTATCGGACTAGCGGGGGCCTGAGCTCCTACGAGCAGTACTTC,CASSYRTSGGLSSYEQYF
few,TRBV4-3,TRBJ1-6,TRBD1,TGCGCCAGCAGCCAGGGACAGTATGATAATTCACCCCTCCACTTT,CASSQGQYDNSPLHF
-,TRBV5-1,TRBJ2-7,-,TGCGCCAGCAGCTTGGAGCCGGGGGTCCAATACGAGCAGTACTTC,CASSLEPGVQYEQYF
-,TRBV3-1,TRBJ2-2,TRBD2,TGTGCCAGCAGCAACCGGGACTACCTCACCGGGGAGCTGTTTTTT,CASSNRDYLTGELFF
-,TRBV19,TRBJ1-4,-,TGTGCCAGCGCAGGGGAAAAACTGTTTTTT,CASAGEKLFF
many,TRBV3-1,TRBJ1-5,-,TGTGCCAGCCCGAGGACCGAGACCAATCAGCCCCAGCATTTT,CASPRTETNQPQHF
few,TRBV12-3/TRBV12-4,TRBJ2-7,-,TGTGCCAGCAGTTTTTCAGGATTTACCTACGAGCAGTACTTC,CASSFSGFTYEQYF
many,TRBV4-3,TRBJ1-4,-,TGCGCCAGCAGCACCCAGCCTCGCCGGGGCAATGAAAAACTGTTTTTT,CASSTQPRRGNEKLFF
many,TRBV2,TRBJ2-1,-,TGTGCCAGCAGTTCAGGGATCAATGAGCAGTTCTTC,CASSSGINEQFF
many,TRBV25-1,TRBJ2-1,TRBD1,TGTGCCAGCAGTGTGACAGGGATCGAGAATGAGCAGTTCTTC,CASSVTGIENEQFF
few,TRBV4-3,TRBJ1-1,-,TGCGCCAGCAGCCGAGGCGACAGAGGGAACACTGAAGCTTTCTTT,CASSRGDRGNTEAFF
-,TRBV7-2,TRBJ2-3,-,TGTGCCAGCAGCTTATTTGGGCGCTCACCTACGCAGTATTTT,CASSLFGRSPTQYF
few,TRBV6-6,TRBJ1-2,-,TGTGCCAGCAGTTACCTGTCGACGGAGGGCTACACCTTC,CASSYLSTEGYTF
-,TRBV19,TRBJ2-1,-,TGTGCCAGTAGTGTCATCCGGAGCTCCTACAATGAGCAGTTCTTC,CASSVIRSSYNEQFF
few,TRBV7-2,TRBJ2-1,-,TGTGCCAGCAGCTTAAGGCCGGGGGTCGATGAGCAGTTCTTC,CASSLRPGVDEQFF
few,TRBV7-3,TRBJ2-3,TRBD2,TGTGCCAGCAGCTCCCCGGGACTAGTGGGGGATACGCAGTATTTT,CASSSPGLVGDTQYF
few,TRBV7-6,TRBJ2-7,-,TGTGCCAGCAGCTACCGGGGTGAGCAGTACTTC,CASSYRGEQYF
few,TRBV19,TRBJ1-1,-,TGTGCCACCCCGCCCGGGGGCACTGAAGCTTTCTTT,CATPPGGTEAFF
-,TRBV20-1,TRBJ2-1,TRBD2,TGCAGTGCAGATTTAGCGGGGGGGCCCTACAATGAGCAGTTCTTC,CSADLAGGPYNEQFF
-,TRBV6-5,TRBJ1-2,-,TGTGCCAGCAGTATACCCGGGGACTATGGCTACACCTTC,CASSIPGDYGYTF
few,TRBV20-1,TRBJ2-7,TRBD1,TGCAGTGCTATAAGGGGACAGGGGAGGAGGGACGAGCAGTACTTC,CSAIRGQGRRDEQYF
few,TRBV13,TRBJ2-2,-,TGTGCCAGCAGCTCCTCGGTGGCCAGCGGGGAGCTGTTTTTT,CASSSSVASGELFF
-,TRBV4-1,TRBJ2-1,TRBD1,TGCGCCAGCAGCCACGCCGGGACAGGCAAGTTCTTC,CASSHAGTGKFF
few,TRBV3-1,TRBJ2-3,-,TGTGCCAGCAGCCAAGGTAGAGACACAGATACGCAGTATTTT,CASSQGRDTDTQYF
-,TRBV11-2,TRBJ2-3,-,TGTGCCAGCAGCTTGTCTCCCGGGGGATACACAGATACGCAGTATTTT,CASSLSPGGYTDTQYF
-,TRBV18,TRBJ2-1,-,TGTGCCAGCTCACCGTGGGGGTGGCAAGATGAGCAGTTCTTC,CASSPWGWQDEQFF
many,TRBV12-3/TRBV12-4,TRBJ1-1,TRBD1,TGTGCCAGCAGTCCGACAGGGGACGACACTGAAGCTTTCTTT,CASSPTGDDTEAFF
few,TRBV19,TRBJ1-5,-,TGTGCCAGTACCACGCCGGCGGGCAATCAGCCCCAGCATTTT,CASTTPAGNQPQHF
few,TRBV11-2,TRBJ2-2,-,TGTGCCACCAACCCAACAGGGATGCTCGGCGGGGAGCTGTTTTTT,CATNPTGMLGGELFF
many,TRBV5-1,TRBJ2-2,TRBD1,TGCGCCAGCAGCTTCGGCCGGGACAGGCTCACCGGGGAGCTGTTTTTT,CASSFGRDRLTGELFF
-,TRBV7-6,TRBJ1-1,-,TGTGCCAGCAGCTCCGAGACCAGGGCTACTGAAGCTTTCTTT,CASSSETRATEAFF
few,TRBV20-1,TRBJ1-5,-,TGCAGTGCTAGAAGAGGAACAGGCGCCTATAGCAATCAGCCCCAGCATTTT,CSARRGTGAYSNQPQHF
few,TRBV7-9,TRBJ1-5,-,TGTGCCAGCAGCTTAGGATACTTCGACAATCAGCCCCAGCATTTT,CASSLGYFDNQPQHF
few,TRBV6-1,TRBJ1-6,TRBD1,TGTGCCAGCAGCCGGACAGGGAGGTCCTATAATTCACCCCTCCACTTT,CASSRTGRSYNSPLHF
many,TRBV4-3,TRBJ2-3,-,TGCGCCAGCAGCCAAGTAGTGAAAGATACGCAGTATTTT,CASSQVVKDTQYF
few,TRBV20-1,TRBJ2-2,-,TGCAGTGCTAAAGACAGAACGACCGGGGAGCTGTTTTTT,CSAKDRTTGELFF
few,TRBV24-1,TRBJ2-5,-,TGTGCCACCAGTGATCGGACCCAAGAGACCCAGTACTTC,CATSDRTQETQYF
-,TRBV12-3/TRBV12-4,TRBJ1-1,-,TGTGCCAGCAGTGATTATATGAACACTGAAGCTTTCTTT,CASSDYMNTEAFF
few,TRBV20-1,TRBJ2-7,-,TGCAGTGCTAGAGACCTAATGACCAGAGCCTCCTACGAGCAGTACTTC,CSARDLMTRASYEQYF
many,TRBV24-1,TRBJ2-1,TRBD1,TGTGCCACCAGTTCACGGTTGAGGGGGCTAGGGAATGAGCAGTTCTTC,CATSSRLRGLGNEQFF
few,TRBV27,TRBJ2-5,-,TGTGCCAGCAGTGGGACATTTAAAGAGACCCAGTACTTC,CASSGTFKETQYF
few,TRBV5-1,TRBJ2-3,TRBD2,TGCGCCAGCAGTTACACTCCGGGACTAGCGGGGTACTCCACAGATACGCAGTATTTT,CASSYTPGLAGYSTDTQYF
few,TRBV18,TRBJ1-1,-,TGTGCCAGCTCACCACCGGGGTTACGGAACACTGAAGCTTTCTTT,CASSPPGLRNTEAFF
few,TRBV5-5,TRBJ2-7,-,TGTGCCAGCAGCCCCAGGGGCAGGGGCGGCGAGCAGTACTTC,CASSPRGRGGEQYF
-,TRBV4-1,TRBJ1-1,-,TGCGCCAGCAGCCAAGAGGGGCCGAACACTGAAGCTTTCTTT,CASSQEGPNTEAFF
-,TRBV28,TRBJ1-5,TRBD1,TGTGCCAGCAGTTTATCCTTGGACAGGATAAATCAGCCCCAGCATTTT,CASSLSLDRINQPQHF
few,TRBV4-2,TRBJ2-5,-,TGTGCCAGCAGCTCACAGGGGGGGAGGGAGACCCAGTACTTC,CASSSQGGRETQYF
few,TRBV20-1,TRBJ2-7,-,TGCAGTGCTCAGGGAGACTCCTACGAGCAGTACTTC,CSAQGDSYEQYF